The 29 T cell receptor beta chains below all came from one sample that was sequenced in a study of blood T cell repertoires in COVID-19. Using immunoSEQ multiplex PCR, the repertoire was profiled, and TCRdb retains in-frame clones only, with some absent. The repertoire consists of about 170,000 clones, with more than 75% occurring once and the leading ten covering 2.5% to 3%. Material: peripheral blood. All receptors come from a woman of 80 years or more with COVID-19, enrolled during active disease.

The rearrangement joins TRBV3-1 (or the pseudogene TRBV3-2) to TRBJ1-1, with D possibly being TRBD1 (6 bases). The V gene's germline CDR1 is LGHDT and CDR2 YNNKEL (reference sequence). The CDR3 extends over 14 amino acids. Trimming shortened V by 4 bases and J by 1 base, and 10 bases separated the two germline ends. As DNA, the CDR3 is TGTGCCAGCAGCCCCGGGACAAAGAACACTGAAGCTTTCTTT. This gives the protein CASSPGTKNTEAFF.

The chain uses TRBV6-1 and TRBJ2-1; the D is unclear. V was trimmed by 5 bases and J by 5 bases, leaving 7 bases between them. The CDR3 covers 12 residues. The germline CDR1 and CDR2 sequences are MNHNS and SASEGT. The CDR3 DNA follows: TGTGCCAGCAGTTTAGCCCACAATGAGCAGTTCTTC. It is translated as CASSLAHNEQFF.

The CDR3: CASSIQINTEAFF. The CDR3 nucleotides read TGTGCCAGTAGTATACAGATCAACACTGAAGCTTTCTTT. The chain recombines TRBV19 with TRBJ1-1, with D unclear. V lost 2 bases and J lost 2, with 6 bases in between. The length of the CDR3 is 13 residues. The V gene's germline CDR1 is LNHDA and CDR2 SQIVND (reference sequence). Together with reference TRBV19 and TRBJ1-1, the CDR3 gives the full variable domain: DGGITQSPKYLFRKEGQNVTLSCEQNLNHDAMYWYRQDPGQGLRLIYYSQIVNDFQKGDIAEGYSVSREKKESFPLTVTSAQKNPTAFYLCASSIQINTEAFFGQGTRLTVV.

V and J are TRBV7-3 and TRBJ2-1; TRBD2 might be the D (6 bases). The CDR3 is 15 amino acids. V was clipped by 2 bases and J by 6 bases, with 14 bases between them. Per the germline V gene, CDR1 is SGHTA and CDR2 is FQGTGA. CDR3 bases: TGTGCCAGCAGCTTAGGGACCGGCGGGGCCAATGAGCAGTTCTTC. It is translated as CASSLGTGGANEQFF.

CDR3: CASSRGANQPQHF. Here the CDR3 DNA reads TGTGCCAGCAGCCGAGGAGCGAATCAGCCCCAGCATTTT. This chain uses TRBV6-2 or TRBV6-3 with TRBJ1-5; D gene unclear. Trimming removed 6 bases from V and 4 bases from J, with 10 bases in between. Germline V gene sequence: CDR1 MNHEY, CDR2 SVGEGT. There are 13 residues in the CDR3.

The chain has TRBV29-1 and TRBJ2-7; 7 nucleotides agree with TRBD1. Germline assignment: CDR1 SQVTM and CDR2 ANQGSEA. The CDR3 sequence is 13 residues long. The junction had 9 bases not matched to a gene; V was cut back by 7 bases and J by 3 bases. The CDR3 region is CSAKGTAYYEQYF. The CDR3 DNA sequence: TGCAGCGCCAAGGGGACAGCGTACTACGAGCAGTACTTC.

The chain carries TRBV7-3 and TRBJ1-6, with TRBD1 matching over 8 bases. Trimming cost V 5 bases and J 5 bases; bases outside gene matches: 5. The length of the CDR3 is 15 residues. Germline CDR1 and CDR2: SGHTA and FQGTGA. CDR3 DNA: TGTGCCAGCAGCCGAGGACAGGGCGATAATTCACCCCTCCACTTT. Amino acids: CASSRGQGDNSPLHF. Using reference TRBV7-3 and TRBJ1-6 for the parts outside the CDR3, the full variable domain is GAGVSQTPSNKVTEKGKYVELRCDPISGHTALYWYRQSLGQGPEFLIYFQGTGAADDSGLPNDRFFAVRPEGSVSTLKIQRTERGDSAVYLCASSRGQGDNSPLHFGNGTRLTVT.

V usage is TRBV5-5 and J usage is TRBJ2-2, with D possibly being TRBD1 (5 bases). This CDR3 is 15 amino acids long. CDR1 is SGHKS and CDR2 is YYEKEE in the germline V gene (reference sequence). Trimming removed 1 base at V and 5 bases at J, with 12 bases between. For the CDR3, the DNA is TGTGCCAGCAGCTTGAGCCAGGGATATACCGGGGAGCTGTTTTTT. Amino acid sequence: CASSLSQGYTGELFF.

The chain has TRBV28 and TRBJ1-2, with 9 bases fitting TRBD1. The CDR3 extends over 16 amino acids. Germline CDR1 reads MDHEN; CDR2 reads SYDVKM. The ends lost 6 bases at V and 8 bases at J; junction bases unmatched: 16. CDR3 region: CASRRSSTGGTKGYTF. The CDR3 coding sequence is TGTGCCAGCAGACGATCGTCGACAGGGGGGACCAAGGGCTACACCTTC.

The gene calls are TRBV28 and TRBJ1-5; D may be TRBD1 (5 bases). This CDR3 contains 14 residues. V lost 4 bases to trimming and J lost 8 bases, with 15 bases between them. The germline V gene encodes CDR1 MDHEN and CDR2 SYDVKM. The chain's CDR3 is CASSSRGGSEPQHF. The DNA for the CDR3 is TGTGCCAGCAGTTCCCGGGGCGGGAGTGAGCCCCAGCATTTT.

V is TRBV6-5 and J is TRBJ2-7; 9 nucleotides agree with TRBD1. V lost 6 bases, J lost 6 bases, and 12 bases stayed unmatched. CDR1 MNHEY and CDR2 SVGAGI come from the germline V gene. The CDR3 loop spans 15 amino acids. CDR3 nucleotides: TGTGCCAGCAGCGCTTCCGGGACAGGGAATTTCGAGCAGTACTTC. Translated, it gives CASSASGTGNFEQYF.

The CDR3 DNA follows: TGTGCCAGCAGCTTAGCCGGGACTACGAACACCGGGGAGCTGTTTTTT. It is translated as CASSLAGTTNTGELFF. This rearrangement joins TRBV7-2 to TRBJ2-2, with TRBD2 matching 7 bases. Germline CDR1 SGHTA, CDR2 FQGNSA. The CDR3 is 16 amino acids. With V trimmed by 0 bases and J by 0 bases, 1 base remained unmatched.

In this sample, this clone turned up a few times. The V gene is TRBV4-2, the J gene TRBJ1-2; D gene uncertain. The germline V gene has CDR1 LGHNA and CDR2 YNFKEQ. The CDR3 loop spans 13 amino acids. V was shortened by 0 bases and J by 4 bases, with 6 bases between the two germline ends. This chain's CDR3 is CASSQETGYGYTF. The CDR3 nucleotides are TGTGCCAGCAGCCAAGAAACCGGCTATGGCTACACCTTC.

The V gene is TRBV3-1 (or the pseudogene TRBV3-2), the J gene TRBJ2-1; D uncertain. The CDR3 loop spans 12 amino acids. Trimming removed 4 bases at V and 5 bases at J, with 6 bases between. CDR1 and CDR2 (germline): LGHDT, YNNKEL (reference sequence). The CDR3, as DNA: TGTGCCAGCAGCCTACAGAACAATGAGCAGTTCTTC. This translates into CASSLQNNEQFF.

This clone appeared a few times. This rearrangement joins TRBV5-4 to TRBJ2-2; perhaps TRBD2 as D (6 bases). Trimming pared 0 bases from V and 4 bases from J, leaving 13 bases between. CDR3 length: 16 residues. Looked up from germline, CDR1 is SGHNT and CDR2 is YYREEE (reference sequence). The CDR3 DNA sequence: TGTGCCAGCAGCTTGGGTCACACTAGCCCCACCGGGGAGCTGTTTTTT. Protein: CASSLGHTSPTGELFF.

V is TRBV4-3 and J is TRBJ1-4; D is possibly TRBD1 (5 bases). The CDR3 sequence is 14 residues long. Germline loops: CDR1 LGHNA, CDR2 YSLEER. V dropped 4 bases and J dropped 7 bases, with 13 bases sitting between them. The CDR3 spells CASSPRVDSEKLFF. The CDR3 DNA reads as TGCGCCAGCAGCCCCAGGGTGGATAGTGAAAAACTGTTTTTT.

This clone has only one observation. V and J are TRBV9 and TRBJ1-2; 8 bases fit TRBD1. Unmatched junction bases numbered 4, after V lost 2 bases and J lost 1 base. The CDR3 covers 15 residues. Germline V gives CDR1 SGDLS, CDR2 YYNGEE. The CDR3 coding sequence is TGTGCCAGCAGCGTGATGGACAGGGTTAACTATGGCTACACCTTC. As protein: CASSVMDRVNYGYTF.

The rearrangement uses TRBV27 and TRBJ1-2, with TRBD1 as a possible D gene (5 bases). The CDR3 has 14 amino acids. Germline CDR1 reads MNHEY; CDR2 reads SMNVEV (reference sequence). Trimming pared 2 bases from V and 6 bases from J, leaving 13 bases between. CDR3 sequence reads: CASSLGGSGDGYTF. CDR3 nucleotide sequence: TGTGCCAGCAGTTTAGGGGGGAGTGGTGATGGCTACACCTTC.

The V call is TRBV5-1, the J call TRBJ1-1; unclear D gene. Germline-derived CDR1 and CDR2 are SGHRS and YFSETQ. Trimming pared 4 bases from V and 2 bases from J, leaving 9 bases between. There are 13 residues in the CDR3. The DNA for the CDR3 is TGCGCCAGCAGCCCGAGCCTAAACACTGAAGCTTTCTTT. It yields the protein CASSPSLNTEAFF.

CDR3 in amino acids: CASSRDSVAGSYNEQFF. The CDR3 nucleotides are TGTGCCAGCAGCCGGGACTCGGTGGCCGGCTCCTACAATGAGCAGTTCTTC. V usage is TRBV14 and J usage is TRBJ2-1, with TRBD2 as a possible D gene (6 bases). From germline, CDR1 is SGHDN and CDR2 FVKESK. This CDR3 spans 17 amino acids. V shed 4 bases and J shed 0 bases, with 16 bases lying between them.

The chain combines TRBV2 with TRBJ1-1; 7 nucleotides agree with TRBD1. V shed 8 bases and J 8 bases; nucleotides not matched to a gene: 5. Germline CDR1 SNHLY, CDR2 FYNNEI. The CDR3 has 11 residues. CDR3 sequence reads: CASRWDREAFF. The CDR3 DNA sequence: TGTGCCAGCCGATGGGACAGAGAAGCTTTCTTT.

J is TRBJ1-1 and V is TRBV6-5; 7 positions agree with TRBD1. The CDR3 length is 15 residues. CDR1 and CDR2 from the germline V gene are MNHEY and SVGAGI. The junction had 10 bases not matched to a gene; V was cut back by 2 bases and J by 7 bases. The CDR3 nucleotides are TGTGCCAGCAGTTACCGACAGGGTTTAGTTTATGAAGCTTTCTTT. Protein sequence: CASSYRQGLVYEAFF.

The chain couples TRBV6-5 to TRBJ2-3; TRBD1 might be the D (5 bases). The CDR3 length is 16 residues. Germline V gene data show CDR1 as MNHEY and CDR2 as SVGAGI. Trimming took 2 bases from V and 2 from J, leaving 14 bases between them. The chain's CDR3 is CASSYVRALNTDTQYF. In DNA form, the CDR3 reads TGTGCCAGCAGTTACGTCAGGGCTTTAAACACAGATACGCAGTATTTT.

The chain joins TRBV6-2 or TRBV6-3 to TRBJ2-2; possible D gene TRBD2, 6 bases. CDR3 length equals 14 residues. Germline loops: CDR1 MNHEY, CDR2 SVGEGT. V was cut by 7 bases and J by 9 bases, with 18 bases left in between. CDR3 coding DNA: TGTGCCAGCACCCCACTAGCAAAACCCAGGGAGCTGTTTTTT. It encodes CASTPLAKPRELFF.

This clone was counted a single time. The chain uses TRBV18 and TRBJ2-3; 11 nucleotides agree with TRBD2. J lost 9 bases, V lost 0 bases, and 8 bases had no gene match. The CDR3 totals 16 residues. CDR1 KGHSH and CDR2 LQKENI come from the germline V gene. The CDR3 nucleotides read TGTGCCAGCTCACCACCACTAGCGGGGGCGCAGGGGACGCAGTATTTT. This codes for CASSPPLAGAQGTQYF.

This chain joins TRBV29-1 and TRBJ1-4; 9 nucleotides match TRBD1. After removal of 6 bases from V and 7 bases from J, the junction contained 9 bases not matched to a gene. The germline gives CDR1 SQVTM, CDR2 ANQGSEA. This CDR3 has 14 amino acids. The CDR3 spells CSVQDRGQGEKLFF. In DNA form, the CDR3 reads TGCAGCGTGCAGGACAGGGGTCAAGGTGAAAAACTGTTTTTT.

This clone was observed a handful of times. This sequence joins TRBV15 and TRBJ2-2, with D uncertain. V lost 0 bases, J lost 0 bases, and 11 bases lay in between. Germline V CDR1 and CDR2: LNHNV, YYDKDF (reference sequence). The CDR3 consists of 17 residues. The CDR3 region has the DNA TGTGCCACCAGCAGAGATCGGGTGTCCACGAACACCGGGGAGCTGTTTTTT. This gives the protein CATSRDRVSTNTGELFF.

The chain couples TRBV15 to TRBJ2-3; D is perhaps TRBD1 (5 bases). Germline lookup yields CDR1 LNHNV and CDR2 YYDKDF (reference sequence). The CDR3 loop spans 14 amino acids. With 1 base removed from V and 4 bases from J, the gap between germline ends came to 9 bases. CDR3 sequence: CATSRGGRPDTQYF. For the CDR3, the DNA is TGTGCCACCAGCAGAGGGGGCAGGCCAGATACGCAGTATTTT. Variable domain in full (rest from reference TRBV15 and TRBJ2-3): DAMVIQNPRYQVTQFGKPVTLSCSQTLNHNVMYWYQQKSSQAPKLLFHYYDKDFNNEADTPDNFQSRRPNTSFCFLDIRSPGLGDTAMYLCATSRGGRPDTQYFGPGTRLTVL.

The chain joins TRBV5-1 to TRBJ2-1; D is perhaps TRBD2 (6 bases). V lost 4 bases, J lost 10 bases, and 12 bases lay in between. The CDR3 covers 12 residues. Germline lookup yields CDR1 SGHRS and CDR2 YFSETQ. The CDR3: CASSVGGWEQFF. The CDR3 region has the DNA TGCGCCAGCAGCGTTGGGGGGTGGGAGCAGTTCTTC.